One sample yielded the 22 T cell receptor beta chains listed below, sequenced in a study of long-term antiretroviral therapy in people with HIV. Run at survey level, the immunoSEQ assay was version v3.0. Method: immunoSEQ multiplex PCR; TCRdb's copy keeps in-frame clones and lacks some. This sample carries some 16,000 clones, around 94% of them seen once, and the ten largest clones take 4.6%. The input for sequencing was unsorted PBMCs, taken 6.4 years after starting antiretroviral therapy. The origin of the receptors is a woman in her 50s with HIV.

The CDR3 DNA is TGCGCCAGCTCGGCAAGATTAACAGGGGCCCTAAGCTACACCTTC. It codes for CASSARLTGALSYTF. This chain joins TRBV5-1 and TRBJ1-2, with TRBD1 identical over 7 bases. The CDR3 has 15 residues. V lost 7 bases to trimming and J lost 9 bases; unmatched junction nucleotides: 18. CDR1 is SGHRS, CDR2 YFSETQ, per germline.

This rearrangement joins TRBV2 to TRBJ1-2; 7 nucleotides line up with TRBD1. The V gene's germline CDR1 is SNHLY and CDR2 FYNNEI. V shed 7 bases and J 7 bases; nucleotides not matched to a gene: 12. There are 14 residues in the CDR3. The CDR3, as DNA: TGTGCCAGCAATCTCGCAGGGGGTAATCGTGGCTACACCTTC. It encodes CASNLAGGNRGYTF.

This clone was recorded once. The genes are TRBV7-2 and TRBJ2-3; no clear D. Germline V gene data show CDR1 as SGHTA and CDR2 as FQGNSA. This CDR3 spans 14 amino acids. The germline V and J ends were trimmed by 9 bases and 2 bases, with 15 bases remaining between them. CDR3 coding DNA: TGTGCCAGTAAAGGCCGGGTAACCACAGATACGCAGTATTTT. It translates to CASKGRVTTDTQYF.

V and J are TRBV7-9 and TRBJ1-1; 12 positions agree with TRBD1. After removal of 5 bases from V and 3 bases from J, the junction contained 7 bases not matched to a gene. Per the germline V gene, CDR1 is SEHNR and CDR2 is FQNEAQ (reference sequence). This CDR3 has 16 residues. The CDR3 DNA follows: TGTGCCAGCAGCCCGGGACAGGGGGCCCTGGACACTGAAGCTTTCTTT. This codes for CASSPGQGALDTEAFF. Full variable domain (rest looked up from reference TRBV7-9 and TRBJ1-1): DTGVSQNPRHKITKRGQNVTFRCDPISEHNRLYWYRQTLGQGPEFLTYFQNEAQLEKSRLLSDRFSAERPKGSFSTLEIQRTEQGDSAMYLCASSPGQGALDTEAFFGQGTRLTVV.

This rearrangement joins TRBV5-1 to TRBJ2-7; TRBD1 might be the D (5 bases). The CDR3 extends over 16 amino acids. Trimming removed 1 base from V and 4 bases from J, with 18 bases in between. Germline loops: CDR1 SGHRS, CDR2 YFSETQ. The CDR3 DNA reads as TGCGCCAGCAGCTTGCTTGACAGCAAAATCGGGTACGAGCAGTACTTC. Translation: CASSLLDSKIGYEQYF.

V and J are TRBV15 and TRBJ2-7; TRBD2 matches 9 bases. The junction had 8 bases not matched to a gene; V was cut back by 5 bases and J by 0 bases. This CDR3 is built from 16 residues. Germline CDR1 LNHNV, CDR2 YYDKDF (reference sequence). CDR3 residues: CATSAGLASSSYEQYF. In nucleotides, the CDR3 is TGTGCCACCAGCGCTGGACTAGCGTCCAGCTCCTACGAGCAGTACTTC.

This chain connects TRBV29-1 to TRBJ1-4; 10 bases are shared with TRBD1. J was trimmed by 3 bases and V by 6 bases; bases with no gene match: 7. Germline values: CDR1 SQVTM, CDR2 ANQGSEA. The CDR3 length is 15 residues. The CDR3: CSVITGTGANEKLFF. Here the CDR3 DNA reads TGCAGCGTAATAACCGGGACAGGGGCTAATGAAAAACTGTTTTTT.

The V and J genes are TRBV20-1 and TRBJ2-7; no firm D call. Deletions cut 3 bases from V and 1 base from J, with 4 bases between. The CDR3 length is 11 residues. Germline CDR1 and CDR2: DFQATT and SNEGSKA (reference sequence). The CDR3 sequence: CSASRSYEQYF. CDR3 DNA sequence: TGCAGTGCTAGTCGTTCCTACGAGCAGTACTTC.

The genes are TRBV7-2 and TRBJ1-2; D is perhaps TRBD1 (5 bases). Germline V gene lookup returns CDR1 SGHTA and CDR2 FQGNSA. Trimming cost V 6 bases and J 3 bases, with 17 bases left between them. The CDR3 loop spans 15 amino acids. CDR3 in DNA: TGTGCCAGCAGACCGAACATGGCGGGGGACTATGGCTACACCTTC. Its protein product is CASRPNMAGDYGYTF.

The chain uses TRBV18 and TRBJ2-5; no reliable D call. Trimming removed 1 base from V and 5 bases from J, with 5 bases in between. Germline CDR1 KGHSH, CDR2 LQKENI. This CDR3 has 12 amino acids. The CDR3 nucleotides are TGTGCCAGCTCACCACTTCGGGAGACCCAGTACTTC. Translating it yields CASSPLRETQYF.

The CDR3, as DNA: TGTGCCACCAGCAGCGGGATTAACTATGGCTACACCTTC. Translated, it gives CATSSGINYGYTF. The rearrangement uses TRBV15 and TRBJ1-2; D call uncertain. This CDR3 spans 13 amino acids. Germline V CDR1 and CDR2: LNHNV, YYDKDF (reference sequence). Between the trimmed V and J ends, which lost 3 bases and 1 base, there was a span of 6 bases.

V gene TRBV5-7 combines with J gene TRBJ1-5, with 10 nucleotides matching TRBD1. TRBV5-7 belongs to the ORF category, with a function that is uncertain. V dropped 2 bases and J dropped 5; count of bases not matched to a gene: 10. The CDR3 is 17 amino acids. The CDR3 DNA is TGTGCCAGCAGCTTCAGCATCTGGACAGGGGGATATCAGCCCCAGCATTTT. Protein: CASSFSIWTGGYQPQHF.

This sequence joins TRBV19 and TRBJ2-3; TRBD2 aligns across 7 bases. CDR3 length: 15 residues. J was trimmed by 4 bases and V by 1 base; bases with no gene match: 5. Germline loops: CDR1 LNHDA, CDR2 SQIVND (reference sequence). The CDR3 loop reads CASSIGASGADTQYF. The CDR3 DNA sequence: TGTGCCAGTAGTATAGGGGCTAGCGGTGCAGATACGCAGTATTTT.

The V and J genes are TRBV27 and TRBJ1-1; 11 positions agree with TRBD1. Germline CDR1 MNHEY, CDR2 SMNVEV (reference sequence). With 5 bases clipped from V and 3 bases from J, the junction kept 14 bases outside the gene matches. This CDR3 is 18 amino acids long. In nucleotides, the CDR3 is TGTGCCAGCAGTACCCCGCGGACAGGGGGCGATTCTTACACTGAAGCTTTCTTT. Translation gives CASSTPRTGGDSYTEAFF.

The DNA of the CDR3 is TGTGCCAGCAGCATTAAGTACCGACGTACGTCCTACGAGCAGTACTTC. Translated, it gives CASSIKYRRTSYEQYF. The chain couples TRBV7-3 to TRBJ2-7; the D is unclear. In germline, CDR1 is SGHTA, CDR2 FQGTGA. There are 16 residues in the CDR3. Trimming stripped 5 bases from V and 1 base from J, with 18 bases between.

This chain links TRBV5-1 with TRBJ2-7, with D perhaps TRBD2 (6 bases). Germline V gene data show CDR1 as SGHRS and CDR2 as YFSETQ. The CDR3 covers 14 residues. V lost 0 bases and J lost 1, with 8 bases in between. CDR3 sequence: CASSLGGVSYEQYF. The CDR3, as DNA: TGCGCCAGCAGCTTGGGGGGGGTGTCCTACGAGCAGTACTTC.

This clone was counted once. V and J are TRBV2 and TRBJ2-5; TRBD1 matches 7 bases. The J segment lost 0 bases and the V segment lost 7 bases, leaving 8 bases of the junction unmatched. The CDR3 runs to 15 residues. The germline gives CDR1 SNHLY, CDR2 FYNNEI. Here the CDR3 reads CASTRQGQYQETQYF. The CDR3 region has the DNA TGTGCCAGCACGAGGCAGGGACAGTACCAAGAGACCCAGTACTTC.

V usage is TRBV7-2 and J usage is TRBJ1-1; weak D call: TRBD1 (5 bases). This CDR3 comprises 15 residues. Germline V CDR1 and CDR2: SGHTA, FQGNSA. V was shortened by 4 bases and J by 0 bases, with 12 bases between the two germline ends. CDR3: CASSSQAGVNTEAFF. The CDR3 DNA follows: TGTGCCAGCAGCTCCCAGGCGGGGGTGAACACTGAAGCTTTCTTT.

This clone has a single count. The chain joins TRBV15 to TRBJ1-1; maybe TRBD1 (5 bases). The germline V and J ends were trimmed by 1 base and 4 bases, with 13 bases remaining between them. The germline V gene has CDR1 LNHNV and CDR2 YYDKDF (reference sequence). This CDR3 has 15 residues. The CDR3 region is CATSRVAEGITEAFF. The CDR3 DNA reads as TGTGCCACCAGCAGAGTCGCTGAGGGGATCACTGAAGCTTTCTTT.

About this clone itself: A junction end diverges from the germline sequence, so it may reflect a read error. The chain uses TRBV19 and TRBJ2-7; D call uncertain. The CDR3 has 15 amino acids. From germline, CDR1 is LNHDA and CDR2 SQIVND (reference sequence). The CDR3 region is CASSISLASSDNRDF. In DNA form, the CDR3 reads TGTGCCAGTAGTATTTCCCTTGCGTCATCTGACAACCGGGACTTC.

The genes are TRBV28 and TRBJ2-5; the D gene could be TRBD1 or TRBD2 (5 bases each). Between the trimmed V and J ends, which lost 5 bases and 5 bases, there was a span of 12 bases. Germline V CDR1 and CDR2: MDHEN, SYDVKM. This CDR3 has 13 residues. DNA for the CDR3: TGTGCCAGCAGTCCAAACGGGGCGGAGACCCAGTACTTC. Translated, it gives CASSPNGAETQYF.

V and J are TRBV2 and TRBJ2-7; no clear D. This CDR3 region has 14 residues. V was pared by 2 bases and J by 2 bases, with 10 bases between. The germline V gene has CDR1 SNHLY and CDR2 FYNNEI. The CDR3 reads CASSEMGPPYEQYF. The CDR3 DNA sequence: TGTGCCAGCAGTGAAATGGGTCCCCCCTACGAGCAGTACTTC. Using reference TRBV2 and TRBJ2-7 for the parts outside the CDR3, the full variable domain is EPEVTQTPSHQVTQMGQEVILRCVPISNHLYFYWYRQILGQKVEFLVSFYNNEISEKSEIFDDQFSVERPDGSNFTLKIRSTKLEDSAMYFCASSEMGPPYEQYFGPGTRLTVT.